These 25 T cell receptor beta chains were all obtained from the same sample, sequenced in a study of T cells in Graves' hyperthyroidism and ophthalmopathy. TCR beta CDR3 regions were amplified from RNA transcripts. When the TCR CDR3 underwent first-round RT-PCR, the HTBI primer set was used. A single record per CDR3 protein comes from TCRdb applying MiXCR to the multiplex PCR reads. The data show some 500,000 distinct CDR3 sequences, approximately 14% seen once. What was sequenced was blood. Receptors were obtained from a woman aged 18-29 years with Graves' hyperthyroidism.

J is TRBJ2-1 and V is TRBV11-2; 11 nucleotides line up with TRBD2. The germline V gene encodes CDR1 SGHAT and CDR2 FQNNGV. The CDR3 runs 16 residues. Trimming cost V 4 bases and J 3 bases; bases outside gene matches: 5. CDR3 bases: TGTGCCAGCAGCTCAAGGACTAGCGGGCTCTACAATGAGCAGTTCTTC. Its protein is CASSSRTSGLYNEQFF. Variable domain in full (rest from reference TRBV11-2 and TRBJ2-1): EAGVAQSPRYKIIEKRQSVAFWCNPISGHATLYWYQQILGQGPKLLIQFQNNGVVDDSQLPKDRFSAERLKGVDSTLKIQPAKLEDSAVYLCASSSRTSGLYNEQFFGPGTRLTVL.

The V and J genes are TRBV7-9 and TRBJ2-1; D is unclear. Germline V gives CDR1 SEHNR, CDR2 FQNEAQ (reference sequence). The CDR3 runs 11 residues. The ends were cut back, 8 bases at V and 6 bases at J, with 8 bases in the middle. In nucleotides, the CDR3 is TGTGCCAGCCAGATCTTCAATGAGCAGTTCTTC. Translating gives CASQIFNEQFF.

The table lists this clonotype with a few counts. The chain uses TRBV12-5 and TRBJ2-2; perhaps TRBD2 as D (6 bases). Germline CDR1 is LGHNT and CDR2 is FRNRAP. This CDR3 is built from 13 residues. The V and J ends lost 9 bases and 7 bases respectively, with 15 bases between them. The CDR3 DNA reads TGTGCTAGCGGGGGTGAAGGGGTCGGGGAGCTGTTTTTT. Translating it yields CASGGEGVGELFF.

The table lists this clonotype with many counts. V is TRBV29-1 and J is TRBJ1-2; unclear D gene. CDR1 and CDR2 (germline): SQVTM, ANQGSEA. V was trimmed by 2 bases and J by 4 bases, leaving 5 bases between them. The CDR3 totals 11 residues. The DNA for the CDR3 is TGCAGCGTTGAACCAGCCTATGGCTACACCTTC. It specifies CSVEPAYGYTF.

As regards this clonotype: One end of the junction does not line up with germline, which may come from a read error. This chain uses TRBV19 with TRBJ1-1; D is possibly TRBD1 (5 bases). The CDR3 spans 15 residues. CDR1 is LNHDA, CDR2 SQIVND, per germline (reference sequence). The CDR3 region is CANSPEGWPATEAFF. CDR3 nucleotide sequence: TGTGCCAATAGTCCCGAGGGGTGGCCGGCCACTGAAGCTTTCTTT.

This clonotype showed up many times. The V call is TRBV9, the J call TRBJ2-5; 12 bases fit TRBD2. The CDR3 sequence is 20 residues long. Germline assignment: CDR1 SGDLS and CDR2 YYNGEE. V gave up 0 bases and J gave up 8 bases; unmatched junction bases: 20. CDR3 in DNA: TGTGCCAGCAGCGTAGCCCCAAAGACTACTAGCGGGAGGCTGAGGGAAACCCAGTACTTC. It yields the protein CASSVAPKTTSGRLRETQYF.

The table lists this clonotype with a few counts. A much larger clone differs by one base, so this may be a read error. This chain uses TRBV18 with TRBJ1-1; possible D gene TRBD1, 5 bases. The CDR3 is 15 residues long. Looked up from germline, CDR1 is KGHSH and CDR2 is LQKENI. The V end lost 5 bases, the J end lost 5 bases, and 18 bases lay between the germline ends. CDR3 region: CASSGVVKGQTEAFF. Here the CDR3 DNA reads TGTGCCAGCTCAGGAGTCGTAAAGGGGCAAACTGAAGCTTTCTTT.

In this sample, this clonotype turned up many times. The V call is TRBV30, the J call TRBJ1-5; weak D call: TRBD1 (6 bases). The CDR3 has 15 residues. V was pared by 2 bases and J by 6 bases, with 17 bases between. Germline V gene lookup returns CDR1 GTSNPN and CDR2 SVGIG (reference sequence). CDR3 amino acids: CAWSSKQGPVQPQHF. The CDR3 DNA reads TGTGCCTGGAGTTCCAAACAGGGTCCCGTTCAGCCCCAGCATTTT.

The chain couples TRBV3-1 to TRBJ2-1; 11 bases align to TRBD2. The junction had 1 base not matched to a gene; V was cut back by 3 bases and J by 3 bases. Germline V lookup: CDR1 LGHDT, CDR2 YNNKEL (reference sequence). CDR3 length: 15 amino acids. CDR3 DNA: TGTGCCAGCAGCCACGGACTAGCGGGCTACAATGAGCAGTTCTTC. It is translated as CASSHGLAGYNEQFF.

The chain is built from TRBV12-3 or TRBV12-4 and TRBJ2-2; D remains ambiguous. CDR3 length: 14 amino acids. The germline V and J ends were trimmed by 7 bases and 6 bases, with 15 bases remaining between them. For the CDR3, the DNA is TGTGCCAGCAAAAAAAACTCGGGCGCCGGGGAGCTGTTTTTT. It yields the protein CASKKNSGAGELFF.

This chain links TRBV4-2 with TRBJ2-1, with 7 bases matching TRBD2. The length of the CDR3 is 16 residues. The germline CDR1 and CDR2 sequences are LGHNA and YNFKEQ. V was clipped by 0 bases and J by 3 bases; unmatched bases: 5. The CDR3 is CASSQDPAGVYNEQFF. The CDR3 region has the DNA TGTGCCAGCAGCCAAGATCCGGCGGGGGTCTACAATGAGCAGTTCTTC.

This chain uses TRBV6-2 or TRBV6-3 with TRBJ2-1; 7 nucleotides align to TRBD2. Trimming removed 2 bases from V and 6 bases from J; junction bases left unmatched: 7. Germline-derived CDR1 and CDR2 are MNHEY and SVGEGT. CDR3 length equals 15 residues. This CDR3 reads CASSYGLGSSNEQFF. The CDR3 nucleotides read TGTGCCAGCAGTTACGGACTAGGTAGTAGCAATGAGCAGTTCTTC.

This clonotype appeared many times. The rearrangement uses TRBV27 and TRBJ2-2, with 8 bases aligning to TRBD2. Germline V CDR1 and CDR2: MNHEY, SMNVEV (reference sequence). This CDR3 has 16 amino acids. Trimming at V came to 0 bases and at J to 4 bases, leaving 4 bases not matched to a gene. The DNA for the CDR3 is TGTGCCAGCAGTTTATCTGTCGGGAGGGCCACCGGGGAGCTGTTTTTT. Translation gives CASSLSVGRATGELFF.

In its sample, this clonotype was seen many times. The chain uses TRBV20-1 and TRBJ2-7, with a weak D call TRBD2 (5 bases). Trimming stripped 3 bases from V and 0 bases from J, with 12 bases between. Germline V lookup: CDR1 DFQATT, CDR2 SNEGSKA (reference sequence). The CDR3 runs to 14 residues. The CDR3 spells CSARSSGGSYEQYF. CDR3 nucleotide sequence: TGCAGTGCTAGGTCCAGCGGCGGCTCCTACGAGCAGTACTTC.

This clonotype came up many times. The rearrangement links TRBV12-3 or TRBV12-4 to TRBJ2-4; 7 bases match TRBD2. This CDR3 contains 16 residues. After removal of 1 base from V and 8 bases from J, the junction contained 11 bases not matched to a gene. CDR3 nucleotide sequence: TGTGCCAGCAGTTTAGGTGGGAGGGCCGTGAGTGACATTCAGTACTTC. Amino acids: CASSLGGRAVSDIQYF.

This clonotype was recorded a few times. J is TRBJ1-2 and V is TRBV6-1, with 8 bases aligning to TRBD1. The V gene end was trimmed by 0 bases and the J gene end by 4 bases; junction bases not matched to a gene: 4. Germline loops: CDR1 MNHNS, CDR2 SASEGT. The CDR3 totals 15 residues. CDR3 protein: CASSEASGTGYGYTF. In DNA form, the CDR3 reads TGTGCCAGCAGTGAAGCTTCAGGGACAGGCTATGGCTACACCTTC.

This clonotype was seen repeatedly, ten times or more. The rearrangement links TRBV5-1 to TRBJ2-3; 13 nucleotides line up with TRBD2. CDR1 and CDR2 from the germline V gene are SGHRS and YFSETQ. Trimming removed 2 bases from V and 4 bases from J; junction bases left unmatched: 7. The CDR3 sequence is 17 residues long. CDR3 in amino acids: CASSFLRLAGGPDTQYF. CDR3 sequence (DNA): TGCGCCAGCAGCTTCCTCAGACTAGCGGGAGGCCCAGATACGCAGTATTTT.

The sample holds many counts of this clonotype. The rearrangement joins TRBV30 to TRBJ1-3; possibly TRBD1 for D (5 bases). Germline V gives CDR1 GTSNPN, CDR2 SVGIG (reference sequence). V was clipped by 1 base and J by 4 bases, with 14 bases between them. CDR3 length: 15 amino acids. In DNA form, the CDR3 reads TGTGCCTGGAGTGGGCACGGGACCGCCGGAAACACCATATATTTT. Its protein is CAWSGHGTAGNTIYF.

The chain links TRBV12-3 or TRBV12-4 to TRBJ2-3, with 10 bases identical to TRBD2. CDR3 size: 16 residues. V shed 6 bases and J 4 bases; nucleotides not matched to a gene: 10. This chain's CDR3 is CASRTRAGGPADTQYF. DNA of the CDR3: TGTGCCAGCAGGACCCGAGCGGGAGGGCCGGCAGATACGCAGTATTTT.

This clonotype has ten or more counts. The genes are TRBV10-3 and TRBJ2-1; 7 bases agree with TRBD2. CDR1 and CDR2 from the germline V gene are ENHRY and SYGVKD. This CDR3 is built from 15 residues. With 4 bases clipped from V and 8 bases from J, the junction kept 11 bases outside the gene matches. For the CDR3, the DNA is TGTGCCATCAGTGCTGAGACTAGCCTAACCGATGAGCAGTTCTTC. It translates to CAISAETSLTDEQFF.

This chain uses TRBV30 with TRBJ1-2; 9 bases are a match to TRBD1. Unmatched junction bases numbered 7, after V lost 0 bases and J lost 8 bases. The CDR3 is 14 amino acids. Germline V gene data show CDR1 as GTSNPN and CDR2 as SVGIG (reference sequence). The CDR3 loop is CAWSVTTGGLGYTF. CDR3 sequence (DNA): TGTGCCTGGAGTGTAACGACAGGGGGACTGGGCTACACCTTC. Drawing the rest from reference TRBV30 and TRBJ1-2, the complete variable domain is SQTIHQWPATLVQPVGSPLSLECTVEGTSNPNLYWYRQAAGRGLQLLFYSVGIGQISSEVPQNLSASRPQDRQFILSSKKLLLSDSGFYLCAWSVTTGGLGYTFGSGTRLTVV.

The table lists this clonotype with many counts. As DNA, the CDR3 is TGTGCCAGCGGCGGCGGGAGTAGAGTCTACGAGCAGTACTTC. Its translation is CASGGGSRVYEQYF. The chain links TRBV6-1 to TRBJ2-7, with TRBD2 matching 7 bases. CDR3 length: 14 amino acids. The ends lost 8 bases at V and 3 bases at J; junction bases unmatched: 10. Germline CDR1 and CDR2: MNHNS and SASEGT.

In its sample, this clonotype was seen a few times. The gene calls are TRBV18 and TRBJ2-3, with TRBD2 matching 10 bases. V was pared by 5 bases and J by 5 bases, with 7 bases of the junction left unmatched. Germline V gene lookup returns CDR1 KGHSH and CDR2 LQKENI. CDR3 length: 15 amino acids. The CDR3 DNA reads as TGTGCCAGCTCAGCGAGGCTAGCGGGAGTAGATACGCAGTATTTT. Protein: CASSARLAGVDTQYF.

This clonotype was counted many times. V and J are TRBV14 and TRBJ2-1; D unclear. The V end was cut by 1 base, the J end by 5 bases, with 3 bases between. CDR1 and CDR2 (germline): SGHDN, FVKESK. The CDR3 contains 12 residues. CDR3 in amino acids: CASSQGNNEQFF. As DNA, the CDR3 is TGTGCCAGCAGCCAAGGGAACAATGAGCAGTTCTTC. Variable domain in full (rest from reference TRBV14 and TRBJ2-1): EAGVTQFPSHSVIEKGQTVTLRCDPISGHDNLYWYRRVMGKEIKFLLHFVKESKQDESGMPNNRFLAERTGGTYSTLKVQPAELEDSGVYFCASSQGNNEQFFGPGTRLTVL.

This clonotype occurred many times. The rearrangement joins TRBV20-1 to TRBJ2-3; 12 bases line up with TRBD2. This CDR3 has 17 residues. The V segment lost 1 base and the J segment 1 base; nucleotides outside the gene matches: 6. Germline V gives CDR1 DFQATT, CDR2 SNEGSKA (reference sequence). The CDR3 loop is CSARGPLAGGGTDTQYF. The CDR3 DNA sequence: TGCAGTGCTAGAGGACCCCTAGCGGGAGGGGGCACAGATACGCAGTATTTT.